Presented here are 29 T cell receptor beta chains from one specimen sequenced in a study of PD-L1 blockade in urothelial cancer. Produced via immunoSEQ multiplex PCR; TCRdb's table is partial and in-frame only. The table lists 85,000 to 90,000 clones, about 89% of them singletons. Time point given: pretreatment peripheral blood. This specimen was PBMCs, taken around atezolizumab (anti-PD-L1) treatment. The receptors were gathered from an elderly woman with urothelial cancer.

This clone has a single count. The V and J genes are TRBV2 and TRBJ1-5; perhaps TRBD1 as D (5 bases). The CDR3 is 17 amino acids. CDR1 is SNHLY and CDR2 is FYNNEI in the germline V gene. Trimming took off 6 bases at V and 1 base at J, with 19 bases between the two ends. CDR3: CASSPPGAGGSNQPQHF. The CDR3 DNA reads TGTGCCAGCAGCCCTCCCGGAGCCGGGGGGAGCAATCAGCCCCAGCATTTT.

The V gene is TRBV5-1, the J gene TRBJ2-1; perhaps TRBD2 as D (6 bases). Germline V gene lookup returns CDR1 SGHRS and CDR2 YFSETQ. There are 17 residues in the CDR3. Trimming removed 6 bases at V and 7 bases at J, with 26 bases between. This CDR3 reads CASKYTGVKDLRNEQFF. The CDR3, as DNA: TGCGCCAGCAAATACACGGGGGTGAAGGATTTGAGGAATGAGCAGTTCTTC.

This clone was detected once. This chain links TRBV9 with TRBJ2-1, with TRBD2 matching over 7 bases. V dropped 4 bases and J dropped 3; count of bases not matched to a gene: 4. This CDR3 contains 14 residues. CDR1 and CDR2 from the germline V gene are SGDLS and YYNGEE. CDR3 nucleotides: TGTGCCAGCAGCTACCGGACTAGCTACAATGAGCAGTTCTTC. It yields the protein CASSYRTSYNEQFF.

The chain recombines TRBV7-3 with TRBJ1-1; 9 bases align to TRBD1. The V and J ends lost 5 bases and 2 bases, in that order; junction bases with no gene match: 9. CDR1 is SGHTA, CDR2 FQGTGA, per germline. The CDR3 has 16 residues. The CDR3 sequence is CASSHTPGQGNTEAFF. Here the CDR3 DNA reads TGTGCCAGCAGCCACACACCGGGACAGGGTAACACTGAAGCTTTCTTT.

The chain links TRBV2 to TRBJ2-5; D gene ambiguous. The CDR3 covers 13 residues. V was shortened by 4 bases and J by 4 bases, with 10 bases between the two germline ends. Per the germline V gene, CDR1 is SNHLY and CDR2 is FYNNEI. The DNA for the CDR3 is TGTGCCAGCAGTGTTAGATTCGGAGAGACCCAGTACTTC. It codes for CASSVRFGETQYF.

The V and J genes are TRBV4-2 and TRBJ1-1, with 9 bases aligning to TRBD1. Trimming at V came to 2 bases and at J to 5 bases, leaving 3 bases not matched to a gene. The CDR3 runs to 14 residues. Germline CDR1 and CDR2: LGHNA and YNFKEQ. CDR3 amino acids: CASSQRQGGTEAFF. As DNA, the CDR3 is TGTGCCAGCAGCCAACGACAGGGGGGTACTGAAGCTTTCTTT.

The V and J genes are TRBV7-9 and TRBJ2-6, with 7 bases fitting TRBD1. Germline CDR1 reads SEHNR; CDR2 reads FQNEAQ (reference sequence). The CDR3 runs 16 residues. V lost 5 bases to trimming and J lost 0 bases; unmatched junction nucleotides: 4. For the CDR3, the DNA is TGTGCCAGCAGCGGGGACAGCAGCTCTGGGGCCAACGTCCTGACTTTC. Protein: CASSGDSSSGANVLTF.

The CDR3 bases are TGCAGCGTTGGGGGAAAGATGACTAGCGAAAGCTCCTACAATGAGCAGTTCTTC. Encoded protein: CSVGGKMTSESSYNEQFF. The chain is built from TRBV29-1 and TRBJ2-1; TRBD2 aligns across 8 bases. This CDR3 has 18 amino acids. Germline CDR1 reads SQVTM; CDR2 reads ANQGSEA. V was clipped by 4 bases and J by 0 bases; unmatched bases: 14.

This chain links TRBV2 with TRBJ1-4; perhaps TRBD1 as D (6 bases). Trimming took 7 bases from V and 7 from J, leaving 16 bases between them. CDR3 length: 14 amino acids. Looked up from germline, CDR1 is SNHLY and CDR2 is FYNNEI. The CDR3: CASKKGGGSEKLFF. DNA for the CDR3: TGTGCCAGCAAAAAAGGGGGGGGGAGTGAAAAACTGTTTTTT.

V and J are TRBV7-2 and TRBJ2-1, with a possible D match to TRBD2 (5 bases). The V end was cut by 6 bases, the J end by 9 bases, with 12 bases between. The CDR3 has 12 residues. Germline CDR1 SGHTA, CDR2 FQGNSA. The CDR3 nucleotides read TGTGCCAGCAGTCGGAGCGGAGGTGAGCAGTTCTTC. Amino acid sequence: CASSRSGGEQFF.

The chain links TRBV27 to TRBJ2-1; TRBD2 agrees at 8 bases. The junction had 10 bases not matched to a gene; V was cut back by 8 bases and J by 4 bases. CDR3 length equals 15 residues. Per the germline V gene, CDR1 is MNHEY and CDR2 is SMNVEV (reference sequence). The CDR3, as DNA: TGTGCCAGCCGCTCGACGGGGGGGAGATACAATGAGCAGTTCTTC. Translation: CASRSTGGRYNEQFF.

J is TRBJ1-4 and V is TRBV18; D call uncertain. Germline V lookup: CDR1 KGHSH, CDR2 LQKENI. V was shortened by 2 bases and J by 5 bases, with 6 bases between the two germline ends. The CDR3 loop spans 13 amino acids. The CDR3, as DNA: TGTGCCAGCTCACCAGGGCAGAATGAAAAACTGTTTTTT. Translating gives CASSPGQNEKLFF.

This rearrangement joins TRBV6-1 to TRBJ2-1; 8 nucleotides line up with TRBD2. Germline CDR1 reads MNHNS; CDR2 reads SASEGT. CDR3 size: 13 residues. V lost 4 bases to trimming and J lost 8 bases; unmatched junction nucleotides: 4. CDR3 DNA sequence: TGTGCCAGCAGTGCGGGACTAGACCATGAGCAGTTCTTC. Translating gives CASSAGLDHEQFF.

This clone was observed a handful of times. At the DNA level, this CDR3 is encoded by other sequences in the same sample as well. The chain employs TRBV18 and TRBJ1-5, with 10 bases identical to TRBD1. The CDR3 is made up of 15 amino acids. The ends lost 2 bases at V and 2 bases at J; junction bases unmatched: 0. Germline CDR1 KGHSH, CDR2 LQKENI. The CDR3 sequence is CASSPGTGGNQPQHF. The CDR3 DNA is TGTGCCAGCTCACCAGGGACAGGGGGCAATCAGCCCCAGCATTTT.

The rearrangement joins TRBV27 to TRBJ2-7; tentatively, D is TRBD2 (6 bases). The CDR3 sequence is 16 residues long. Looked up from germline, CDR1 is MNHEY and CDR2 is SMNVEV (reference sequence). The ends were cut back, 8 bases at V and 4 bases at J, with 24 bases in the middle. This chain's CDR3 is CASAAIEEGPLYEQYF. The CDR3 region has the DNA TGTGCCAGCGCCGCCATCGAGGAGGGCCCTTTGTACGAGCAGTACTTC.

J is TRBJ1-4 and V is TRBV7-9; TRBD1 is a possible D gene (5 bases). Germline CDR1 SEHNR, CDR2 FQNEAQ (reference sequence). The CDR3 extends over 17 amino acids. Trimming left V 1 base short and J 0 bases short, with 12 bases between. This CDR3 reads CASSLVGRVATNEKLFF. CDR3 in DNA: TGTGCCAGCAGCTTAGTGGGCAGGGTGGCAACTAATGAAAAACTGTTTTTT.

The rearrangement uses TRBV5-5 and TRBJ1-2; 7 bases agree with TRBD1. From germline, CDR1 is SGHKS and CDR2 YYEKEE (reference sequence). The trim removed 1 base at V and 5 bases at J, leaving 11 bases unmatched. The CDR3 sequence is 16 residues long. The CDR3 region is CASSLRVEGAGYGYTF. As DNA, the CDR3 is TGTGCCAGCAGCTTGAGGGTGGAGGGGGCAGGATATGGCTACACCTTC.

The CDR3 protein is CASRDRTDTQYF. CDR3 DNA: TGTGCCAGCAGGGACAGAACAGATACGCAGTATTTT. The J gene is TRBJ2-3, the V gene TRBV27, with a possible D match to TRBD1 (6 bases). Trimming stripped 6 bases from V and 3 bases from J, with 7 bases between. This CDR3 contains 12 residues. Germline CDR1 and CDR2: MNHEY and SMNVEV (reference sequence).

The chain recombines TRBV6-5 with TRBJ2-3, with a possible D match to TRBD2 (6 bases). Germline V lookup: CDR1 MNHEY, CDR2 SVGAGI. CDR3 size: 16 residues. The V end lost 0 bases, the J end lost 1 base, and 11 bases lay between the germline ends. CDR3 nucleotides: TGTGCCAGCAGTTACTCGGCGGGGAAGGGCACAGATACGCAGTATTTT. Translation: CASSYSAGKGTDTQYF.

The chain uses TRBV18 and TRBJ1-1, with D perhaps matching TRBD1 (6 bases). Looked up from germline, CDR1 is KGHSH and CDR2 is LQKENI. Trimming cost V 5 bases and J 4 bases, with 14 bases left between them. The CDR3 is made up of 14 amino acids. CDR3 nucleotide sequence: TGTGCCAGCTCAAACTCCAGGGGTGGCACTGAAGCTTTCTTT. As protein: CASSNSRGGTEAFF.

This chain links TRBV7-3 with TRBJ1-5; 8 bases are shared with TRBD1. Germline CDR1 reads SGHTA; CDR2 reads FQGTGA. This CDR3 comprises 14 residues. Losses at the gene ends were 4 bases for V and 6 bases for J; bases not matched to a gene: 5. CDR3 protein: CASSSGQVGQPQHF. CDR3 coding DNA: TGTGCCAGCAGCTCGGGACAGGTCGGTCAGCCCCAGCATTTT.

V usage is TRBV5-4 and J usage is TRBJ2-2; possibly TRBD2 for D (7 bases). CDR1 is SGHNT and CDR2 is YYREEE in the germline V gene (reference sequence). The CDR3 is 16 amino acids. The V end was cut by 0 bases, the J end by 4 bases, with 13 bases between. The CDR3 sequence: CASSLAGGSTTGELFF. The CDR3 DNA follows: TGTGCCAGCAGCTTGGCGGGGGGCTCGACCACCGGGGAGCTGTTTTTT.

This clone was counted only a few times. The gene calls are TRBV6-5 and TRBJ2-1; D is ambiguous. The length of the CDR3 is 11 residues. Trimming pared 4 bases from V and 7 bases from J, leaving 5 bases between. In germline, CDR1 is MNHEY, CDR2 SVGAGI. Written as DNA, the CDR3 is TGTGCCAGCAGTTCCCCTAATGAGCAGTTCTTC. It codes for CASSSPNEQFF.

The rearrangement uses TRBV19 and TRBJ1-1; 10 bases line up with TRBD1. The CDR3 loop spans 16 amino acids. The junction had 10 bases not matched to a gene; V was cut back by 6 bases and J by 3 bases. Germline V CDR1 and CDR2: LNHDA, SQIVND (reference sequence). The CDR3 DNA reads TGTGCCAGTAGACCACGGGACAGGGGCTGGGACACTGAAGCTTTCTTT. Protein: CASRPRDRGWDTEAFF.

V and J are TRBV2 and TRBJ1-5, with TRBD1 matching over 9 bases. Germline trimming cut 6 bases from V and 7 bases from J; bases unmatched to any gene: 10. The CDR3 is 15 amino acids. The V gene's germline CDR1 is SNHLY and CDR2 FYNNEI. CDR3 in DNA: TGTGCCAGCAGCCCGGGACAGGGTATGATGCAGCCCCAGCATTTT. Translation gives CASSPGQGMMQPQHF. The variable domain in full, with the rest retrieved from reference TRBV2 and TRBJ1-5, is EPEVTQTPSHQVTQMGQEVILRCVPISNHLYFYWYRQILGQKVEFLVSFYNNEISEKSEIFDDQFSVERPDGSNFTLKIRSTKLEDSAMYFCASSPGQGMMQPQHFGDGTRLSIL.

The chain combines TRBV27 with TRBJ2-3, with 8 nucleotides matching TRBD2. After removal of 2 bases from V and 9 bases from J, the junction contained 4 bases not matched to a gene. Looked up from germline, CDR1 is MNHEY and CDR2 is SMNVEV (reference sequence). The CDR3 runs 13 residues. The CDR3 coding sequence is TGTGCCAGCAGTTTAGTTAGCGGGAAGACGCAGTATTTT. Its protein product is CASSLVSGKTQYF.

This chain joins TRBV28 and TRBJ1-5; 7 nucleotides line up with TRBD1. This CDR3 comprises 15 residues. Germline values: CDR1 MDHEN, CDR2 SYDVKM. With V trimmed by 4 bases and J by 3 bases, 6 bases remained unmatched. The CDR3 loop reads CASSSDRKINQPQHF. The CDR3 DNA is TGTGCCAGCAGTTCGGACAGGAAGATCAATCAGCCCCAGCATTTT.

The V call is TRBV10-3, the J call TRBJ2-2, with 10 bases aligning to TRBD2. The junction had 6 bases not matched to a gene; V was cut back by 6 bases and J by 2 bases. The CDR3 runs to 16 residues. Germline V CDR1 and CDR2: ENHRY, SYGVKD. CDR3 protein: CAISRRTSGNTGELFF. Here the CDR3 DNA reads TGTGCCATCAGCCGAAGGACTAGCGGAAACACCGGGGAGCTGTTTTTT.

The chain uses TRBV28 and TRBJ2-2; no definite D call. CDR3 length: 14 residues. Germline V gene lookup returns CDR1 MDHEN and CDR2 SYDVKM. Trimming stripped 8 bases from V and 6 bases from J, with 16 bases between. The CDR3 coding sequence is TGTGCCAGCTTTTCCCCACATGTTGCCGGGGAGCTGTTTTTT. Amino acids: CASFSPHVAGELFF.